The T cell receptor (beta chain) under discussion was sequenced for a study of OX40 agonist ivuxolimab in advanced cancers. Study at large: Those enrolled were less than 85% male, with a mean age of approximately 60 years and ages from about 20 to 90. The study, taken as a whole, reports: CD4+ and CD8+ blood T cells expanded clonally by week 6 at 0.1 to 3.0 mg/kg. Low levels of normalized T-cell clonal expansion also appeared in some nonresponders.

This clone was recorded once. Its antigen is still unknown. TCRdb keeps only in-frame clones here, not all; method: immunoSEQ multiplex PCR. The sample contains approximately 91,000 clones, roughly 91% of which appear only once. Samples were taken at baseline and on day 1 of cycles 4 and 7. Germline CDR1 is PRHDT and CDR2 is FYEKMQ (reference sequence). The junction had 2 bases not matched to a gene; V was cut back by 3 bases and J by 4 bases. This CDR3 is 15 amino acids long. This clonotype originated in an adult with an advanced solid tumor such as melanoma, head and neck, liver or kidney cancer. The source was CD4+ or CD8+ T cells sorted from blood, collected in a trial of the OX40 agonist ivuxolimab. V usage is TRBV13 and J usage is TRBJ2-2, with 10 positions matching TRBD1. The CDR3 protein is CASSFRTGGTGELFF. Here the CDR3 DNA reads TGTGCCAGCAGCTTCCGGACAGGGGGCACCGGGGAGCTGTTTTTT.